The clone carrying this T cell receptor beta chain has ten or more counts. Synthesis of cDNA was carried out by template-switch 5'RACE. The reaction used 10-nucleotide random UMIs. TCRdb processed the 5' RACE reads anew with MiXCR; each CDR3 protein has one entry. This sample yields approximately 30,000 distinct CDR3 sequences, of which roughly 15% are seen a single time; around 25% belongs to the top ten. The sample comes from a study of neurological immune-mediated disorders. Between the trimmed V and J ends, which lost 5 bases and 6 bases, there was a span of 17 bases. The CDR3 is 15 residues long. The germline CDR1 and CDR2 sequences are MNHEY and SVGEGT.

This chain joins TRBV6-2 or TRBV6-3 and TRBJ2-1; D possibly corresponds to TRBD1 (5 bases). What was sequenced was PBMCs. The clonotype comes from a man between 65 and 85 years old in good health. The CDR3 protein is CASSPQGLPGNEQFF. The CDR3 DNA reads TGTGCCAGCAGTCCCCAGGGTCTCCCCGGCAATGAGCAGTTCTTC.